Sequencing of this T cell receptor (beta chain) was carried out in a study of blood T cell repertoires in COVID-19. Across the whole study: From the United States, Italy and Spain came samples of acute and convalescent COVID-19. T cells, B-cell-depleted T cells, or PBMCs supplied cDNA or gDNA.

Per the original methods: For nucleated cells, counts were estimated from reference gene primer amplification. The repertoire was sequenced with immunoSEQ multiplex PCR; TCRdb's copy has only in-frame clones and lacks some. V and J calls and clone size come straight from that table; D and trimming were deduced from the DNA. Found here are approximately 100,000 clones, approximately 87% of them singletons; the top ten hold 10% to 15%. Germline V gene sequence: CDR1 SNHLY, CDR2 FYNNEI. V gave up 11 bases and J gave up 7 bases, with 17 bases separating them. The CDR3 extends over 12 amino acids. The sequence was collected from a human donor in a cohort sampled during active or convalescent COVID-19. The V gene is TRBV2, the J gene TRBJ1-1, with TRBD1 as a possible D gene (6 bases). The sequenced sample consisted of peripheral blood. CDR3 sequence: CAVRWGGNEAFF. CDR3 DNA sequence: TGTGCCGTAAGATGGGGGGGCAATGAAGCTTTCTTT.